There are a few counts of the clone carrying this T cell receptor (beta chain). Its target is unknown. The CDR3 contains 15 residues. Germline V lookup: CDR1 GTSNPN, CDR2 SVGIG (reference sequence). Deletions cut 8 bases from V and 7 bases from J, with 24 bases between. This entry comes from a study of beta chain features in type 1 diabetes. Notes on the study in general: PCR might favor shorter templates, equally in patients and controls. For Type 1 diabetes patients, all four CD4+ subsets carried TCRB CDR3s that were moderately but significantly shorter. Researchers reported that naive, central memory and Treg TCRB repertoires appeared more similar in patients than in healthy donors.

Expressed TCRB transcripts got sequenced, as all isolated RNA was reverse transcribed. Repertoires were generated with immunoSEQ multiplex PCR, while TCRdb's copy carries only in-frame clones and drops some. The sample yields under 500,000 clones, approximately 30% seen once. Staining for CD45RO/CCR7/CD25/CD127/CD95/CD27 allowed sorting of CD4+ naive, central memory, regulatory and stem cell-like memory cells. The V and J genes are TRBV30 and TRBJ2-1, with D perhaps TRBD1 or TRBD2 (6 bases each). The sequence was obtained from a young man in good health. Specimen: naive CD4+ T cells from blood. CDR3 sequence: CAGAWGAAFGNEQFF. For the CDR3, the DNA is TGTGCCGGAGCATGGGGGGCAGCTTTTGGGAATGAGCAGTTCTTC. The full variable domain, its missing parts supplied by reference TRBV30 and TRBJ2-1, is SQTIHQWPATLVQPVGSPLSLECTVEGTSNPNLYWYRQAAGRGLQLLFYSVGIGQISSEVPQNLSASRPQDRQFILSSKKLLLSDSGFYLCAGAWGAAFGNEQFFGPGTRLTVL.